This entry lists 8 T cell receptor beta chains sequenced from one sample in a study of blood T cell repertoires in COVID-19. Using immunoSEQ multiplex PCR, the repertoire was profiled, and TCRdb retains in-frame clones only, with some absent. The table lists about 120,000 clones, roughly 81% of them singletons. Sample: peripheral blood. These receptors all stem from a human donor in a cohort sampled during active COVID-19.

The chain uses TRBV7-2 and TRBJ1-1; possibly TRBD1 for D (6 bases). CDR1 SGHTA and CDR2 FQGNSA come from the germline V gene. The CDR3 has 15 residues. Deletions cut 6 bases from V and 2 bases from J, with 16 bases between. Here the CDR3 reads CASRYAQGRNTEAFF. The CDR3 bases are TGTGCCAGCAGGTACGCTCAGGGGAGAAACACTGAAGCTTTCTTT.

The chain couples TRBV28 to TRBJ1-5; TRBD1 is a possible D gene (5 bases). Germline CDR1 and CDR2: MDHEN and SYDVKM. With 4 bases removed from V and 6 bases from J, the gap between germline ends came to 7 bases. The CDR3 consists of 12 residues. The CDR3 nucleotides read TGTGCCAGCAGTTCCAGGGTTCAGCCCCAGCATTTT. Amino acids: CASSSRVQPQHF. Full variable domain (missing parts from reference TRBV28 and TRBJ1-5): DVKVTQSSRYLVKRTGEKVFLECVQDMDHENMFWYRQDPGLGLRLIYFSYDVKMKEKGDIPEGYSVSREKKERFSLILESASTNQTSMYLCASSSRVQPQHFGDGTRLSIL.

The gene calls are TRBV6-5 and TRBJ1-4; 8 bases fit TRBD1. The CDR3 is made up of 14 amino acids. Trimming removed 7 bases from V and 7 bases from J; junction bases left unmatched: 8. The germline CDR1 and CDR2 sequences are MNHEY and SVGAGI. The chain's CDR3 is CASKRQGQGEKLFF. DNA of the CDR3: TGTGCCAGCAAAAGACAGGGGCAGGGTGAAAAACTGTTTTTT.

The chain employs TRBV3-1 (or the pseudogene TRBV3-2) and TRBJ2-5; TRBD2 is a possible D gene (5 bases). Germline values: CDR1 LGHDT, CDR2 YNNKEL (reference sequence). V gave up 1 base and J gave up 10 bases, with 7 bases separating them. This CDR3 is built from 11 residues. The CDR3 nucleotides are TGTGCCAGCAGCCAAGTTGAGGGCCAGTACTTC. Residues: CASSQVEGQYF.

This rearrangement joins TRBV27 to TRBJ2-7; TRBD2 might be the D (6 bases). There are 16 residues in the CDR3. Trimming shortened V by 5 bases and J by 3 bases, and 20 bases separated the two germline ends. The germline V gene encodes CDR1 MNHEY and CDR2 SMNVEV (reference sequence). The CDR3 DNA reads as TGTGCCAGCAGTCCCGAGGGATGGGGGGTCGGCTACGAGCAGTACTTC. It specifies CASSPEGWGVGYEQYF.

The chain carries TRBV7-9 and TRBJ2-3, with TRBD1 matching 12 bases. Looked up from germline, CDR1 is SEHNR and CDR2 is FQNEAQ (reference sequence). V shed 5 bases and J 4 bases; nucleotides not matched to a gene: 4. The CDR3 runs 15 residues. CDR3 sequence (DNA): TGTGCCAGCAGCCCGGGGACAGGGGGCGCAGATACGCAGTATTTT. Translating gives CASSPGTGGADTQYF.

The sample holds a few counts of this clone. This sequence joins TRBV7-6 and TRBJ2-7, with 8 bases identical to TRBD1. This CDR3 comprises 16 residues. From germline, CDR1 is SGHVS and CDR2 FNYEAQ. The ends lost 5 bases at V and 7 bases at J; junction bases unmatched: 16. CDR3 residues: CASSTNRQGLLGEQYF. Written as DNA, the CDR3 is TGTGCCAGCAGCACCAACCGACAGGGGCTGTTGGGGGAGCAGTACTTC.

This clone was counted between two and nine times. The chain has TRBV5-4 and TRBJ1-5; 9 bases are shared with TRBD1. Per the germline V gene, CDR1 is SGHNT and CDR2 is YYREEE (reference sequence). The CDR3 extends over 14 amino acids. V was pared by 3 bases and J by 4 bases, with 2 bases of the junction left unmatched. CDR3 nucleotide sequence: TGTGCCAGCAGCTCAGGACAGGGGAATCAGCCCCAGCATTTT. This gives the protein CASSSGQGNQPQHF.